This T cell receptor beta chain was sequenced for a study of cytomegalovirus exposure and HLA in healthy donors. Study-wide points: High sensitivity and specificity were reportedly achieved when the classifier diagnosed cytomegalovirus status. Association of 16,951 TCR beta sequences with HLA alleles was found at 0.05 false discovery rate in a later analysis. Earlier analysis looked at TCR beta V segments, and most were productive about 87% or about 30% of the time.

Germline loops: CDR1 MGHRA, CDR2 YSYEKL. V was clipped by 1 base and J by 4 bases, with 16 bases between them. The CDR3 is 16 residues long. This PCR relied on a set of 60 Vbeta primers and 13 Jbeta primers. Profiling relied on immunoSEQ multiplex PCR, and the TCRdb table lists in-frame clones only, not all of them. The table has hundreds of thousands of clones, 77% seen once. A note on this clone: Its antigen remains unidentified.

The sequence was collected from a woman aged 55 to 70 in good health and CMV-seropositive. This chain links TRBV4-1 with TRBJ1-1; D unresolved. The material sequenced was PBMCs. CDR3 DNA: TGCGCCAGCAGCCAAGGGGCGGGAGGGTCTGGCACTGAAGCTTTCTTT. It codes for CASSQGAGGSGTEAFF.